The source of this T cell receptor (beta chain) is a study of OX40 agonist ivuxolimab in advanced cancers. Findings and caveats of the study: Low normalized T-cell clonal expansion also characterized some of the nonresponders.

J lost 3 bases, V lost 7 bases, and 3 bases had no gene match. Germline V gene data show CDR1 as MNHNS and CDR2 as SASEGT. This CDR3 spans 15 amino acids. To note about this clone: What it recognizes is unknown.

Generated by immunoSEQ multiplex PCR, the TCRdb table keeps only in-frame clones and is missing some. The sample has 96,000 or so clones; approximately 80% are singletons. This material consisted of CD4+ or CD8+ T cells sorted from blood, taken in a trial of the OX40 agonist ivuxolimab. The sequence was collected from an adult with an advanced solid tumor such as melanoma, head and neck, liver or kidney cancer. This sequence joins TRBV6-1 and TRBJ2-3; 14 bases line up with TRBD2. The CDR3 region has the DNA TGTGCCAGCACCCGACTAGCGGGAGGGACAGATACGCAGTATTTT. Its protein product is CASTRLAGGTDTQYF.